This is a list of T cell receptor beta chains from one sample in a study of vaccination and CD4 T cells after COVID-19. No cognate antigen is known for these TCRs. TCRdb ran MiXCR on the PCR reads and lists one entry per CDR3 protein. The sample has 15,000 to 20,000 distinct CDR3 sequences; under 55% are singletons. Sequencing used CD4+ T cells from blood, cultured in vitro, obtained about 7 months after SARS-CoV-2 vaccination. The receptors were sampled from a human donor who had recovered from COVID-19. CDR3s leave out the opening cysteine and the closing phenylalanine or tryptophan.

J gene: TRBJ1-1
V gene: TRBV20-1
CDR3 protein: SASREGGTEAF

J gene: TRBJ2-7
V gene: TRBV27
CDR3 protein: ASSFYPLGLASSEQY

J gene: TRBJ1-6
V gene: TRBV21-1
CDR3 protein: ASSKGAGQEDSPLH

J gene: TRBJ2-1
V gene: TRBV7-6
CDR3 protein: ASSRTVNNEQF

J gene: TRBJ1-6
V gene: TRBV6-5
CDR3 protein: ASSYYPGQDNSPLH

J gene: TRBJ1-2
V gene: TRBV25-1
CDR3 protein: ASSRGQADYGYT

J gene: TRBJ1-2
V gene: TRBV29-1
CDR3 protein: SVLGSGTGNGYT

J gene: TRBJ2-5
V gene: TRBV20-1
CDR3 protein: SARDPWGGGGETQY

J gene: TRBJ2-1
V gene: TRBV20-1
CDR3 protein: SASRQGRPNEQF

J gene: TRBJ2-7
V gene: TRBV15
CDR3 protein: ATSRGGVQTYEQY